Below, 30 T cell receptor beta chains from the same sample are listed, as sequenced in a study of spatial heterogeneity in lung cancer (dated by TCRdb to the late 2010s). The library was generated by 5' RACE. TCRdb names NextSeq 500 as the instrument used. Through fastp at Q25 and MiXCR, TCRdb rebuilt clones from the public reads, retaining in-frame beta chains. Under each unique CDR3 protein, matching rows form one entry showing the most common genes and DNA. In all, the sample holds 40,000 to 55,000 distinct CDR3 sequences, and around 7% of those were seen once. Around 45% of the sample is in the top ten clones. The time point label, as the study defines it: sample taken at primary tumor resection. The material sequenced was PBMCs, taken at surgery. Receptors were obtained from a female donor with early-stage non-small cell lung cancer.

This clonotype was detected many times. V and J are TRBV12-3 or TRBV12-4 and TRBJ2-5; unclear D gene. The V end lost 3 bases, the J end lost 1 base, and 6 bases lay between the germline ends. The CDR3 is 13 residues long. In DNA, the CDR3 is TGTGCCAGCAGTTTCGTACCCCAAGAGACCCAGTACTTC. Translated: CASSFVPQETQYF.

This clonotype was picked up many times. This chain links TRBV5-1 with TRBJ2-3; TRBD2 is a possible D gene (5 bases). The CDR3 has 15 amino acids. The germline V and J ends were trimmed by 5 bases and 2 bases, with 15 bases remaining between them. CDR1 is SGHRS, CDR2 YFSETQ, per germline. CDR3 in amino acids: CASSSGLDFTDTQYF. CDR3 DNA sequence: TGCGCCAGCAGTTCTGGACTGGATTTCACAGATACGCAGTATTTT.

This clonotype has just a few counts. The CDR3 DNA sequence: TGCAGTGCTTCCGGGACTCGTTACGAGCAGTACTTC. Translated, it gives CSASGTRYEQYF. The chain couples TRBV20-1 to TRBJ2-7; possible D gene TRBD2, 6 bases. CDR1 is DFQATT and CDR2 is SNEGSKA in the germline V gene (reference sequence). Trimming cost V 5 bases and J 4 bases, with 12 bases left between them. The CDR3 is 12 residues long.

The V and J genes are TRBV6-5 and TRBJ2-3; maybe TRBD2 (5 bases). The length of the CDR3 is 16 residues. The germline gives CDR1 MNHEY, CDR2 SVGAGI. V shed 2 bases and J shed 0 bases, with 12 bases lying between them. The CDR3 coding sequence is TGTGCCAGCAGTTACGGGCACGGGATTAGCACAGATACGCAGTATTTT. This encodes CASSYGHGISTDTQYF.

The chain has TRBV7-2 and TRBJ1-4; D might be TRBD1 (5 bases). This CDR3 contains 14 residues. Trimming took off 2 bases at V and 8 bases at J, with 12 bases between the two ends. The germline V gene encodes CDR1 SGHTA and CDR2 FQGNSA. CDR3 in amino acids: CASSLSGGEEKLFF. CDR3 nucleotides: TGTGCCAGCAGCTTATCTGGGGGAGAGGAAAAACTGTTTTTT.

There are a few counts of this clonotype. This chain joins TRBV4-1 and TRBJ2-2; 8 bases are shared with TRBD1. The V gene end was trimmed by 7 bases and the J gene end by 7 bases; junction bases not matched to a gene: 8. CDR1 is MGHRA and CDR2 is YSYEKL in the germline V gene. The CDR3 length is 14 residues. The CDR3 spells CASKAGGVSGELFF. The CDR3 DNA is TGCGCCAGCAAAGCAGGGGGCGTTAGCGGGGAGCTGTTTTTT.

The chain links TRBV24-1 to TRBJ2-2; 7 bases fit TRBD1. The CDR3 is made up of 12 amino acids. Trimming took 3 bases from V and 13 from J; bases not matched to a gene: 4. Germline CDR1 and CDR2: KGHDR and SFDVKD. The CDR3 reads CATSDTGVGLFF. The CDR3 DNA follows: TGTGCCACCAGTGATACAGGGGTCGGGCTGTTTTTT.

This clonotype showed up many times. The chain employs TRBV7-2 and TRBJ1-6, with D possibly matching TRBD1 (5 bases). Per the germline V gene, CDR1 is SGHTA and CDR2 is FQGNSA. This CDR3 spans 14 amino acids. V gave up 5 bases and J gave up 9 bases, with 14 bases separating them. CDR3 nucleotide sequence: TGTGCCAGCAGCGCTGGGACGGCGGCTTCACCCCTCCACTTT. Protein sequence: CASSAGTAASPLHF.

This clonotype was counted at least ten times. The chain combines TRBV11-2 with TRBJ1-4, with D perhaps matching TRBD1 (5 bases). This CDR3 spans 14 amino acids. Germline V gene lookup returns CDR1 SGHAT and CDR2 FQNNGV. Trimming took 5 bases from V and 7 from J, leaving 14 bases between them. The CDR3 nucleotides read TGTGCCAGCAGCCCCGCCAGGGTAACTGAAAAACTGTTTTTT. Translation gives CASSPARVTEKLFF. Complete variable domain (other parts from reference TRBV11-2 and TRBJ1-4): EAGVAQSPRYKIIEKRQSVAFWCNPISGHATLYWYQQILGQGPKLLIQFQNNGVVDDSQLPKDRFSAERLKGVDSTLKIQPAKLEDSAVYLCASSPARVTEKLFFGSGTQLSVL.

This clonotype has ten or more counts. The J gene is TRBJ2-5, the V gene TRBV5-6; either TRBD1 or TRBD2 may supply D (5 bases each). Trimming cost V 3 bases and J 9 bases, with 9 bases left between them. This CDR3 is built from 11 residues. CDR1 SGHDT and CDR2 YYEEEE come from the germline V gene. The CDR3 loop reads CASSSVGAQYF. CDR3 DNA sequence: TGTGCCAGCAGCTCGGTGGGGGCCCAGTACTTC.

This clonotype was recorded many times. The rearrangement links TRBV9 to TRBJ2-6, with D tentatively TRBD1 (5 bases). Per the germline V gene, CDR1 is SGDLS and CDR2 is YYNGEE. The CDR3 is made up of 17 amino acids. Trimming cost V 0 bases and J 1 base, with 11 bases left between them. Written as DNA, the CDR3 is TGTGCCAGCAGCGTAGGCTTTTCAGGGTCTGGGGCCAACGTCCTGACTTTC. Its translation: CASSVGFSGSGANVLTF. The entire variable domain, with the rest obtained from reference TRBV9 and TRBJ2-6, is as follows: DSGVTQTPKHLITATGQRVTLRCSPRSGDLSVYWYQQSLDQGLQFLIQYYNGEERAKGNILERFSAQQFPDLHSELNLSSLELGDSALYFCASSVGFSGSGANVLTFGAGSRLTVL.

This clonotype was detected only a few times. V usage is TRBV3-1 and J usage is TRBJ1-4; no clear D. The V gene's germline CDR1 is LGHDT and CDR2 YNNKEL (reference sequence). V lost 2 bases and J 7 bases, leaving 11 bases between the germline ends. CDR3 length: 14 amino acids. CDR3 nucleotides: TGTGCCAGCAGCCAAAAGCCCGACGGTGAAAAACTGTTTTTT. It yields the protein CASSQKPDGEKLFF.

This clonotype was seen only a few times. The rearrangement uses TRBV5-1 and TRBJ2-3; D perhaps matches TRBD2 (6 bases). The V end lost 3 bases, the J end lost 2 bases, and 16 bases lay between the germline ends. This CDR3 is 16 amino acids long. Per the germline V gene, CDR1 is SGHRS and CDR2 is YFSETQ. Written as DNA, the CDR3 is TGCGCCAGCAGCTCTAACGGAGGGTCCTACACAGATACGCAGTATTTT. This encodes CASSSNGGSYTDTQYF.

This clonotype was detected many times. The V and J genes are TRBV7-2 and TRBJ1-2; possibly TRBD1 for D (5 bases). The CDR3 length is 14 residues. V was pared by 1 base and J by 5 bases, with 11 bases between. Germline V gene lookup returns CDR1 SGHTA and CDR2 FQGNSA. CDR3 sequence (DNA): TGTGCCAGCAGCTTAGGCGCAGGGTGGTATGGCTACACCTTC. Its protein product is CASSLGAGWYGYTF.

This clonotype was recorded at least ten times. The V and J genes are TRBV12-3 or TRBV12-4 and TRBJ2-7; 7 nucleotides line up with TRBD1. J gave up 3 bases and V 7 bases, and 9 bases lay outside the gene matches. There are 14 residues in the CDR3. The CDR3 is CASTRTGPDYEQYF. In DNA form, the CDR3 reads TGTGCCAGCACCCGGACAGGCCCTGACTACGAGCAGTACTTC.

The table lists this clonotype with many counts. The gene calls are TRBV2 and TRBJ1-2; the D gene is possibly TRBD1 (5 bases). Germline CDR1 and CDR2: SNHLY and FYNNEI. V gave up 5 bases and J gave up 9 bases, with 10 bases separating them. The CDR3 spans 11 residues. CDR3 residues: CASSPGTRYTF. CDR3 nucleotides: TGTGCCAGCAGTCCCGGGACGCGCTACACCTTC.

This clonotype occurred a few times. The rearrangement uses TRBV4-2 and TRBJ2-2; 8 nucleotides agree with TRBD2. Per germline, CDR1 LGHNA and CDR2 YNFKEQ. V trimming: 1 base; J trimming: 1 base; junction bases outside the gene matches: 8. This CDR3 is built from 18 residues. This CDR3 is CASSQVTSGFRNTGELFF. DNA of the CDR3: TGTGCCAGCAGCCAAGTAACTAGCGGATTTAGGAACACCGGGGAGCTGTTTTTT.

This clonotype was recorded only once. A much larger clone lies one base from this, so it may be a read error. The V and J genes are TRBV18 and TRBJ2-2; 8 positions agree with TRBD1. The CDR3 contains 17 residues. CDR1 KGHSH and CDR2 LQKENI come from the germline V gene. Losses at the gene ends were 0 bases for V and 3 bases for J; bases not matched to a gene: 6. The CDR3 region has the DNA TGTGCCAGCTCACCACCGGGTAACAGGGGGGACACCGGGGAGCTGTTTTTT. Translation: CASSPPGNRGDTGELFF.

This clonotype occurred many times. The CDR3 DNA reads TGTGCCAGCAGCTTGTCTACGGGCGGGGGGGCCCCAGGGACCCAGTACTTC. Translation gives CASSLSTGGGAPGTQYF. This chain uses TRBV7-2 with TRBJ2-5; 9 bases map to TRBD2. This CDR3 is 17 amino acids long. Losses at the gene ends were 3 bases for V and 7 bases for J; bases not matched to a gene: 15. The germline V gene has CDR1 SGHTA and CDR2 FQGNSA. The variable domain in full, completed from reference TRBV7-2 and TRBJ2-5, reads GAGVSQSPSNKVTEKGKDVELRCDPISGHTALYWYRQSLGQGLEFLIYFQGNSAPDKSGLPSDRFSAERTGGSVSTLTIQRTQQEDSAVYLCASSLSTGGGAPGTQYFGPGTRLLVL.

This clonotype appeared a few times. The V call is TRBV11-2, the J call TRBJ2-1; 7 positions match TRBD1. The germline V gene encodes CDR1 SGHAT and CDR2 FQNNGV. Trimming took 2 bases from V and 3 from J; bases not matched to a gene: 7. CDR3 length: 16 amino acids. The CDR3 loop is CASSLFQGEIYNEQFF. The CDR3 region has the DNA TGTGCCAGCAGCTTATTCCAGGGGGAGATCTACAATGAGCAGTTCTTC.

This clonotype came up a few times. The V and J genes are TRBV14 and TRBJ2-1, with D perhaps given as TRBD1 or TRBD2 (6 bases each). The CDR3 loop spans 15 amino acids. The germline V and J ends were trimmed by 0 bases and 3 bases, with 9 bases remaining between them. CDR1 and CDR2 (germline): SGHDN, FVKESK. The CDR3 sequence: CASSQERGVYNEQFF. As DNA, the CDR3 is TGTGCCAGCAGCCAAGAGAGGGGGGTCTACAATGAGCAGTTCTTC. The whole variable domain, remainder taken from reference TRBV14 and TRBJ2-1, is EAGVTQFPSHSVIEKGQTVTLRCDPISGHDNLYWYRRVMGKEIKFLLHFVKESKQDESGMPNNRFLAERTGGTYSTLKVQPAELEDSGVYFCASSQERGVYNEQFFGPGTRLTVL.

This clonotype came up a few times. This chain uses TRBV5-4 with TRBJ1-1, with D uncertain. The V and J ends lost 4 bases and 0 bases respectively, with 7 bases between them. This CDR3 contains 13 residues. Germline CDR1 and CDR2: SGHNT and YYREEE (reference sequence). The CDR3 sequence: CASSAKVNTEAFF. The CDR3 bases are TGTGCCAGCAGCGCTAAAGTGAACACTGAAGCTTTCTTT.

This clonotype was observed at least ten times. The CDR3 DNA reads TGTGCCAGCAGCTCCCCGGGCCCGAACTCCGGAATGGGGGTTTATGAAAAACTGTTTTTT. Translating gives CASSSPGPNSGMGVYEKLFF. V gene TRBV5-5 combines with J gene TRBJ1-4, with a possible D match to TRBD1 (5 bases). The germline V gene has CDR1 SGHKS and CDR2 YYEKEE (reference sequence). This CDR3 is 20 amino acids long. Trimming took 3 bases from V and 6 from J, leaving 30 bases between them.

The CDR3 DNA is TGTGCCAGCAGCCGCGGACAGGGGCAAGAGACCCAGTACTTC. Protein: CASSRGQGQETQYF. The J gene is TRBJ2-5, the V gene TRBV7-2, with TRBD1 matching over 9 bases. The CDR3 runs to 14 residues. The germline gives CDR1 SGHTA, CDR2 FQGNSA. V lost 5 bases to trimming and J lost 2 bases; unmatched junction nucleotides: 3.

CDR3 amino acids: CASSLPTRGAEAFF. The CDR3 DNA reads as TGTGCCAGCAGCCTCCCCACCCGGGGGGCTGAAGCTTTCTTT. The chain recombines TRBV3-1 with TRBJ1-1, with D tentatively TRBD1 (5 bases). Germline-derived CDR1 and CDR2 are LGHDT and YNNKEL (reference sequence). The CDR3 length is 14 residues. The V end lost 4 bases, the J end lost 6 bases, and 15 bases lay between the germline ends.

With regard to this clonotype: This may come from a read error, since a much larger clone is one base off. The chain has TRBV12-3 or TRBV12-4 and TRBJ2-1, with D unclear. The CDR3 extends over 12 amino acids. Trimming removed 8 bases from V and 8 bases from J, with 13 bases in between. Here the CDR3 DNA reads TGTGCCAGCCTAATACGTGTGCATGAGCAGTTCTTC. Amino acids: CASLIRVHEQFF.

This clonotype was seen at least ten times. V gene TRBV6-6 combines with J gene TRBJ2-1; 13 positions match TRBD2. The CDR3 length is 16 residues. After removal of 6 bases from V and 4 bases from J, the junction contained 6 bases not matched to a gene. CDR1 is MNHNY, CDR2 SVGAGI, per germline (reference sequence). The chain's CDR3 is CASRALAGGKYNEQFF. The CDR3 DNA reads as TGTGCCAGCAGGGCACTAGCGGGGGGGAAATACAATGAGCAGTTCTTC.

This clonotype was detected a few times. The chain has TRBV4-1 and TRBJ2-7, with 7 bases identical to TRBD2. V lost 0 bases and J lost 3; bases outside the gene matches: 8. The CDR3 is 16 amino acids. CDR1 is MGHRA and CDR2 is YSYEKL in the germline V gene. The CDR3 DNA reads as TGCGCCAGCAGCCAAGATCCTACGGGGGGACTCTACGAGCAGTACTTC. Its protein product is CASSQDPTGGLYEQYF.

This clonotype was recorded many times. The CDR3 DNA follows: TGTGCCAGCAGTGCACTAGAGCCACTCCTCACAGATACGCAGTATTTT. This gives the protein CASSALEPLLTDTQYF. The chain is built from TRBV2 and TRBJ2-3; perhaps TRBD2 as D (5 bases). Germline CDR1 is SNHLY and CDR2 is FYNNEI. The CDR3 runs 16 residues. Trimming cost V 4 bases and J 2 bases, with 16 bases left between them.

This clonotype was detected only a few times. The V gene is TRBV4-1, the J gene TRBJ2-7; 10 nucleotides line up with TRBD2. The CDR3 has 15 residues. The V segment lost 1 base and the J segment 3 bases; nucleotides outside the gene matches: 3. Germline CDR1 is MGHRA and CDR2 is YSYEKL. The CDR3 region has the DNA TGCGCCAGCAGCCAAGGTCCTAGCGGGGGCTACGAGCAGTACTTC. Residues: CASSQGPSGGYEQYF.